A selection of T cell receptor beta chains follows, all from one sample in a study of identifying expanded T cells in peripheral blood. The table came from immunoSEQ multiplex PCR; TCRdb's copy has only in-frame clones and leaves some out. The data hold around 90,000 clones, with around 88% observed a single time. Source material: blood. The receptor set was obtained from a person aged 18 to 69 in good health. CDR3s include the opening cysteine and the closing phenylalanine or tryptophan. A D gene is named only where the DNA matches it firmly. Some rows have no size entry. The others give once, few or many, or a class for an expanded clone.

D,V,size,J,DNA,CDR3
NA,TRBV7-8,NA,TRBJ1-1,TGTGCCAGCAGCTCCGGGGGGCCTGAAGCTTTCTTT,CASSSGGPEAFF
NA,TRBV29-1,NA,TRBJ2-7,TGCAGCGTTACATCCTCCTCCTACGAGCAGTACTTC,CSVTSSSYEQYF
NA,TRBV7-2,NA,TRBJ2-5,TGTGCCAGCAGCTTATATCGGGCAGGCTCCCGGGTGTGGACCCAGTACTTC,CASSLYRAGSRVWTQYF
NA,TRBV7-9,NA,TRBJ1-2,TGTGCCAGCAGCTTTTTTAGTGATGGCTACACCTTC,CASSFFSDGYTF
NA,TRBV9,few,TRBJ2-4,TGTGCCAGCACCCCGGGTCAGGGTGAGGGTAACATTCAGTACTTC,CASTPGQGEGNIQYF
NA,TRBV6-5,NA,TRBJ1-5,TGTGCCAGCAGTACAGGGTTTTCGAGCAATCAGCCCCAGCATTTT,CASSTGFSSNQPQHF
TRBD1,TRBV28,once,TRBJ1-2,TGTGCCAGCAGTGATGGGACAGCTTCTAACTATGGCTACACCTTC,CASSDGTASNYGYTF
TRBD1,TRBV11-2,NA,TRBJ2-4,TGTGCCAGCAGCCCCCCGGGACAGGAAAACATTCAGTACTTC,CASSPPGQENIQYF
TRBD1,TRBV5-6,NA,TRBJ2-7,TGTGCCAGCAGCCTCGGACAGGGGCCCTTATACGAGCAGTACTTC,CASSLGQGPLYEQYF
TRBD2,TRBV19,NA,TRBJ2-7,TGTGCCAGTAGTCGCCTAGCGGGAGGCTCCTACGAGCAGTACTTC,CASSRLAGGSYEQYF
TRBD1,TRBV7-3,NA,TRBJ2-1,TGTGCCAGCAGCTTCCGACAGGGGATCCACAATGAGCAGTTCTTC,CASSFRQGIHNEQFF
NA,TRBV19,NA,TRBJ2-1,TGTGCCAGTAGTATCGGCCAGCTCAATGAGCAGTTCTTC,CASSIGQLNEQFF
NA,TRBV7-9,NA,TRBJ2-1,TGTGCCAGCAGCCGTTCGAAAAATGAGCAGTTCTTC,CASSRSKNEQFF
TRBD1,TRBV5-1,NA,TRBJ2-7,TGCGCCAGCAGCTTGGGACAGGGGTCCTACGAGCAGTACTTC,CASSLGQGSYEQYF
NA,TRBV18,NA,TRBJ2-7,TGTGCCAGCTCACCAAAGTCGACAGGTTCCTACGAGCAGTACTTC,CASSPKSTGSYEQYF
TRBD2,TRBV11-2,NA,TRBJ2-3,TGTGCCAGCAGCTTAGGGGCGGGAGGGGGCACAGATACGCAGTATTTT,CASSLGAGGGTDTQYF
TRBD2,TRBV9,NA,TRBJ2-1,TGTGCCAGCACATCCAGCGGGGGGGACTCCTACAATGAGCAGTTCTTC,CASTSSGGDSYNEQFF
TRBD2,TRBV7-9,NA,TRBJ2-3,TGTGCCAGCAGCTTTGGGGGGGGGACAGATACGCAGTATTTT,CASSFGGGTDTQYF
NA,TRBV6-5,NA,TRBJ2-5,TGTGCCAGCAGTTACCGGACCCAGGGGGAGACCCAGTACTTC,CASSYRTQGETQYF
NA,TRBV21-1,NA,TRBJ2-7,TGTGCCAGCAGCAAAGAGGGGACAGGGGGCATCCCCCTTGGAGAAGAGCAGTACTTC,CASSKEGTGGIPLGEEQYF
NA,TRBV5-1,NA,TRBJ2-3,TGCGCCAGCAGCTTGGGGACCAGGGAACCCCCTACGCAGTATTTT,CASSLGTREPPTQYF
NA,TRBV5-1,NA,TRBJ1-2,TGCGCCAGCAGCGGCAACAGGGACGGCTACACCTTC,CASSGNRDGYTF
TRBD2,TRBV6-7,once,TRBJ2-2,TGTGCCAGCAGTTATGAACTAGCGGGTATAATATACGCCGGGGAGCTGTTTTTT,CASSYELAGIIYAGELFF
NA,TRBV21-1,NA,TRBJ2-2,TGTGCCAGCAGCAAAGACTCGGTGGGCGGGGAGCTGTTTTTT,CASSKDSVGGELFF
TRBD1,TRBV27,NA,TRBJ1-1,TGTGCCAGCAGTACCACAGGGGCCGAAGCTTTCTTT,CASSTTGAEAFF
NA,TRBV5-4,NA,TRBJ2-4,TGTGCCAGCAGCTTCCGGAGGGAAAACATTCAGTACTTC,CASSFRRENIQYF
NA,TRBV9,NA,TRBJ2-1,TGTGCCAGCAGCGTAGAGCAGGGGATTGAGCAGTTCTTC,CASSVEQGIEQFF
TRBD1,TRBV28,NA,TRBJ1-1,TGTGCCAGCAGGAATTTACAGGGGGAAGCTTTCTTT,CASRNLQGEAFF
TRBD1,TRBV7-9,NA,TRBJ2-7,TGTGCCAGCAGCGGGGAGACAGGGGCCTACGAGCAGTACTTC,CASSGETGAYEQYF
TRBD1,TRBV6-1,NA,TRBJ2-3,TGTGCCAGCAGTGAAGGGGCCGGGACAGGGTACGATACGCAGTATTTT,CASSEGAGTGYDTQYF
NA,TRBV2,once,TRBJ2-7,TGTGCCAACATAGACGCTAGGACGGCCTACGAGCAGTACTTC,CANIDARTAYEQYF
NA,TRBV5-6,few,TRBJ1-2,TGTGCCAGCAGCTTGGCAGGGAACTATGGCTACACCTTC,CASSLAGNYGYTF
TRBD2,TRBV27,NA,TRBJ2-3,TGTGCCAGCAGTTTATCGATCGGGGGGGGCACAGATACGCAGTATTTT,CASSLSIGGGTDTQYF
NA,TRBV5-1,NA,TRBJ1-4,TGCGCCAGCAGCCCCAGGGGTCGAAAAAAACTGTTTTTT,CASSPRGRKKLFF
TRBD1,TRBV19,NA,TRBJ1-6,TGTGCCAGTAGTACTGGAACAGGGGCTTTCAATTCACCCCTCCACTTT,CASSTGTGAFNSPLHF
TRBD2,TRBV6-4,once,TRBJ2-3,TGTGCCAGCAGTGCCACAGCGGGGGGGCGCACAGATACGCAGTATTTT,CASSATAGGRTDTQYF
TRBD1,TRBV4-1,NA,TRBJ2-1,TGCGCCAGCAGGCGGACAGGCTACAATGAGCAGTTCTTC,CASRRTGYNEQFF
NA,TRBV28,NA,TRBJ1-5,TGTGCCAGCAGTTTAAGGCAGGAATATAGCAATCAGCCCCAGCATTTT,CASSLRQEYSNQPQHF
NA,TRBV19,NA,TRBJ2-7,TGTGCCAGTAGCATAGCGGACGGATCCTACGAGCAGTACTTC,CASSIADGSYEQYF
NA,TRBV19,NA,TRBJ1-1,TGTGCCAGTAAGTTTGGCAGGGACACTGAAGCTTTCTTT,CASKFGRDTEAFF
NA,TRBV6-1,NA,TRBJ1-5,TGTGCCAGCAGTGAAGCGCTGGTGCCCCAGCATTTT,CASSEALVPQHF
NA,TRBV5-1,NA,TRBJ2-1,TGCGCCAGCAGCTTCGGGACGGGGCCCAATGAGCAGTTCTTC,CASSFGTGPNEQFF
NA,TRBV28,NA,TRBJ2-1,TGTGACCCGGTGGTAGGCGATGAGCAGTTCTTC,CDPVVGDEQFF
TRBD2,TRBV10-1,NA,TRBJ2-7,TGCGCCAGCAGTTTAAATAGCGGGGGAAGCGAGCAGTACTTC,CASSLNSGGSEQYF
TRBD2,TRBV5-1,once,TRBJ2-3,TGCGCCAGCAGCTTAGAACTAGCGGGAAGGGATACGCAGTATTTT,CASSLELAGRDTQYF
NA,TRBV10-2,NA,TRBJ1-1,TGCGCCAGCAGTCAGTCTCAGGGTAATACTGAAGCTTTCTTT,CASSQSQGNTEAFF
NA,TRBV6-6,NA,TRBJ2-3,TGTGCCAGCAGTTCCATTCTAGGATTTTTTACAGATACGCAGTATTTT,CASSSILGFFTDTQYF
NA,TRBV6-4,NA,TRBJ2-3,TGTGCCAGCAGTGAAAAGGGAGTCCCTGATACGCAGTATTTT,CASSEKGVPDTQYF
NA,TRBV7-3,NA,TRBJ1-5,TGTGCCAGCAGCTTATACGGGGGCGGTCAGCCCCAGCATTTT,CASSLYGGGQPQHF
NA,TRBV11-2,once,TRBJ1-5,TGTGCCAGCAGCCGGGGTGGGGCTGCAGGACAGCCCCAGCATTTT,CASSRGGAAGQPQHF
TRBD1,TRBV11-2,NA,TRBJ1-5,TGTGCCAGCTCCCGACAGGGCAGCAATCAGCCCCAGCATTTT,CASSRQGSNQPQHF
TRBD2,TRBV11-3,NA,TRBJ2-3,TGTGCCAGCAGCCCGGGGGGGGTGACAGATACGCAGTATTTT,CASSPGGVTDTQYF
NA,TRBV28,NA,TRBJ1-5,TGTGCCAGCAGTTTATTCTTTCATCAGCCCCAGCATTTT,CASSLFFHQPQHF
TRBD1,TRBV7-9,NA,TRBJ2-7,TGTGCCAGCAGCTTAGCCACAGGGGTGCACGAGCAGTACTTC,CASSLATGVHEQYF
NA,TRBV19,once,TRBJ1-1,TGTGCCAGTATTCCCGACAGATTCAACACTGAAGCTTTCTTT,CASIPDRFNTEAFF
NA,TRBV28,NA,TRBJ1-5,TGTGCCAGCAGCCCGGGACGGTTTAGCAATCAGCCCCAGCATTTT,CASSPGRFSNQPQHF
TRBD1,TRBV30,NA,TRBJ2-7,TGTGCCTACCAACAGGGGGCGCCGAACGGAGAGCAGTACTTC,CAYQQGAPNGEQYF
NA,TRBV30,NA,TRBJ1-1,TGTGCCTGGAGGCAGGAGAACACTGAAGCTTTCTTT,CAWRQENTEAFF
NA,TRBV28,few,TRBJ2-1,TGTGCCAGCAGCTCCAATCCCCCGGTTTACAATGAGCAGTTCTTC,CASSSNPPVYNEQFF